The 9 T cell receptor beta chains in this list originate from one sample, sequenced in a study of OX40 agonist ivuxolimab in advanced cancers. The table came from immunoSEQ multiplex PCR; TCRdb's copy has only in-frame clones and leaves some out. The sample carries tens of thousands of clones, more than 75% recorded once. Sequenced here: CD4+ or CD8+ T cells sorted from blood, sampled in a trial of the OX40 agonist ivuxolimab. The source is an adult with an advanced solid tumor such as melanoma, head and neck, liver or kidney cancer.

The CDR3 DNA reads as TGCAGTGCTTTCCGGGCCGAAAAACTGTTTTTT. Its translation is CSAFRAEKLFF. The chain has TRBV20-1 and TRBJ1-4, with D uncertain. CDR1 is DFQATT and CDR2 is SNEGSKA in the germline V gene (reference sequence). Trimming took 5 bases from V and 8 from J, leaving 9 bases between them. This CDR3 is 11 amino acids long.

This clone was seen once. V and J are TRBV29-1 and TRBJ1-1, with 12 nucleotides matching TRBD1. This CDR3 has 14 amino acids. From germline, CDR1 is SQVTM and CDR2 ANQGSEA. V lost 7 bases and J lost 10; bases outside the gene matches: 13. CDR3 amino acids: CSGSYSGTGGAAFF. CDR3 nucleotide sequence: TGCAGCGGCTCTTATTCGGGGACAGGGGGCGCAGCTTTCTTT.

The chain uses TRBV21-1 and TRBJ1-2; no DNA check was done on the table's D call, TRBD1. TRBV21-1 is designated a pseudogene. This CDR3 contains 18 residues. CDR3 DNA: TGTGCCAGCAGCAGGCTTACAGGGGGCGAATCTTTCCACTATGGCTACACCTTC. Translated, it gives CASSRLTGGESFHYGYTF.

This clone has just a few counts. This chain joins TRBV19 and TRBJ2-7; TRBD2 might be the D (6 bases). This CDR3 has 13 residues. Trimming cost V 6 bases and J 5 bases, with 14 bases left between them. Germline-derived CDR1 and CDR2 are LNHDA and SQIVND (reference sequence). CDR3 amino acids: CASSRGVADEQYF. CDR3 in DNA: TGTGCCAGTAGCCGCGGGGTTGCGGACGAGCAGTACTTC. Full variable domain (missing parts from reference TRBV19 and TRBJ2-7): DGGITQSPKYLFRKEGQNVTLSCEQNLNHDAMYWYRQDPGQGLRLIYYSQIVNDFQKGDIAEGYSVSREKKESFPLTVTSAQKNPTAFYLCASSRGVADEQYFGPGTRLTVT.

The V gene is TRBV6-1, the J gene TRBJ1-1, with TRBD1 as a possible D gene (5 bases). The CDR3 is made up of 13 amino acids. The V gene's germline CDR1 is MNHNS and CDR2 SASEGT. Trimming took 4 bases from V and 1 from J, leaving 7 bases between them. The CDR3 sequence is CASSGQPNTEAFF. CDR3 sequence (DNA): TGTGCCAGCAGTGGACAGCCGAACACTGAAGCTTTCTTT.

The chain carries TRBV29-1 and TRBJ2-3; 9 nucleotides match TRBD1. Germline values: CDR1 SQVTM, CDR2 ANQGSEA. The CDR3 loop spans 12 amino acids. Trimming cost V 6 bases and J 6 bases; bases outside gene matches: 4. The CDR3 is CSVGTGIDTQYF. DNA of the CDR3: TGCAGCGTCGGGACAGGGATTGATACGCAGTATTTT.

DNA of the CDR3: TGTGCCAGCAGCCTAGAGGCAGCGTATTACACTGAAGCTTTCTTT. Translated: CASSLEAAYYTEAFF. The chain links TRBV7-2 to TRBJ1-1; D is undetermined. V dropped 5 bases and J dropped 3 bases, with 16 bases sitting between them. The germline V gene encodes CDR1 SGHTA and CDR2 FQGNSA. CDR3 length equals 15 residues.

The CDR3 region is CASSLESVEQFF. The CDR3 DNA reads as TGTGCCAGCAGCTTAGAATCGGTAGAGCAGTTCTTC. The chain carries TRBV7-6 and TRBJ2-1; no firm D call. CDR1 SGHVS and CDR2 FNYEAQ come from the germline V gene. The V gene lost 1 base and the J gene lost 10 bases, with 8 bases spanning the gap. The CDR3 contains 12 residues.

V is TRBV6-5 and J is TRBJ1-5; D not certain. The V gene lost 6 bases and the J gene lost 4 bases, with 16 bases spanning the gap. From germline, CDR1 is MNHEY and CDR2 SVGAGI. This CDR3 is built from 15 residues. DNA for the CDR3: TGTGCCAGCAGCTCCTCTGGGGTTATTAATCAGCCCCAGCATTTT. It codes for CASSSSGVINQPQHF.